One and the same sample provided the 24 T cell receptor beta chains below, sequenced in a study of blood T cell repertoires in COVID-19. The method was immunoSEQ multiplex PCR; TCRdb's version includes in-frame clones alone and lacks a portion of them. Of 150,000 to 200,000 clones in the sample, around 90% are singletons; the top ten hold about 4.4%. The specimen was peripheral blood. Receptor source: a human donor in a cohort sampled during active COVID-19.

The chain uses TRBV3-1 (or the pseudogene TRBV3-2) and TRBJ2-3; 14 nucleotides agree with TRBD2. The length of the CDR3 is 18 residues. CDR1 is LGHDT and CDR2 is YNNKEL in the germline V gene (reference sequence). The V gene end was trimmed by 4 bases and the J gene end by 3 bases; junction bases not matched to a gene: 9. The CDR3 sequence is CASSPPGTSGSLTDTQYF. In nucleotides, the CDR3 is TGTGCCAGCAGCCCTCCCGGGACTAGCGGGAGTTTGACAGATACGCAGTATTTT.

This chain links TRBV6-5 with TRBJ1-5, with a weak D call TRBD1 (5 bases). CDR1 is MNHEY, CDR2 SVGAGI, per germline. Trimming took off 6 bases at V and 4 bases at J, with 13 bases between the two ends. This CDR3 has 14 amino acids. CDR3 sequence: CASSQGWENQPQHF. The CDR3 region has the DNA TGTGCCAGCAGCCAGGGCTGGGAAAATCAGCCCCAGCATTTT.

The genes are TRBV5-1 and TRBJ1-4; a possible D gene is TRBD1 (6 bases). The V gene's germline CDR1 is SGHRS and CDR2 YFSETQ. The CDR3 covers 15 residues. V shed 3 bases and J shed 3 bases, with 12 bases lying between them. Here the CDR3 DNA reads TGCGCCAGCAGCTCTACAGGGCCGCCTAATGAAAAACTGTTTTTT. This sequence encodes CASSSTGPPNEKLFF. Full variable domain (remainder filled in from reference TRBV5-1 and TRBJ1-4): KAGVTQTPRYLIKTRGQQVTLSCSPISGHRSVSWYQQTPGQGLQFLFEYFSETQRNKGNFPGRFSGRQFSNSRSEMNVSTLELGDSALYLCASSSTGPPNEKLFFGSGTQLSVL.

The rearrangement joins TRBV28 to TRBJ1-1, with 7 bases fitting TRBD1. Germline assignment: CDR1 MDHEN and CDR2 SYDVKM. J lost 1 base, V lost 5 bases, and 7 bases had no gene match. The CDR3 is 15 amino acids. In nucleotides, the CDR3 is TGTGCCAGCAGTCGGACAGGAAATTCGAACACTGAAGCTTTCTTT. This translates into CASSRTGNSNTEAFF.

V gene TRBV28 combines with J gene TRBJ1-2, with D maybe TRBD1 (6 bases). With 4 bases removed from V and 4 bases from J, the gap between germline ends came to 19 bases. CDR1 and CDR2 from the germline V gene are MDHEN and SYDVKM. This CDR3 is 16 amino acids long. CDR3 amino acids: CASSSSGGLSGYGYTF. CDR3 bases: TGTGCCAGCAGTTCAAGTGGGGGCCTTTCGGGCTATGGCTACACCTTC.

The chain combines TRBV5-1 with TRBJ1-5; D is unresolved. Germline V CDR1 and CDR2: SGHRS, YFSETQ. This CDR3 comprises 15 residues. V lost 0 bases, J lost 2 bases, and 9 bases lay in between. This CDR3 reads CASSLVGEGNQPQHF. The CDR3 DNA reads as TGCGCCAGCAGCTTGGTAGGTGAGGGCAATCAGCCCCAGCATTTT.

The V and J genes are TRBV6-2 or TRBV6-3 and TRBJ2-1; 9 nucleotides line up with TRBD1. CDR3 length equals 15 residues. V dropped 5 bases and J dropped 7; count of bases not matched to a gene: 9. CDR1 is MNHEY and CDR2 is SVGEGT in the germline V gene. The CDR3 DNA reads TGTGCCAGCAGTAAACCGGGACAGGGAATAAATGAGCAGTTCTTC. It yields the protein CASSKPGQGINEQFF.

The chain recombines TRBV19 with TRBJ1-1; perhaps TRBD1 as D (6 bases). The length of the CDR3 is 15 residues. Germline-derived CDR1 and CDR2 are LNHDA and SQIVND (reference sequence). The germline V and J ends were trimmed by 0 bases and 10 bases, with 18 bases remaining between them. The CDR3 loop reads CASSIDPPQGIGAFF. CDR3 bases: TGTGCCAGTAGTATAGATCCCCCACAGGGTATTGGAGCTTTCTTT.

J is TRBJ1-5 and V is TRBV3-1 (or the pseudogene TRBV3-2); D is unclear. This CDR3 has 15 amino acids. Trimming left V 0 bases short and J 4 bases short, with 10 bases between. Germline values: CDR1 LGHDT, CDR2 YNNKEL (reference sequence). The CDR3 coding sequence is TGTGCCAGCAGCCAAGATGGGCAGGCAAATCAGCCCCAGCATTTT. Translating gives CASSQDGQANQPQHF.

The chain links TRBV6-5 to TRBJ1-1; D is perhaps TRBD1 (5 bases). CDR1 and CDR2 from the germline V gene are MNHEY and SVGAGI. V was cut by 0 bases and J by 11 bases, with 10 bases left in between. CDR3 length: 12 amino acids. For the CDR3, the DNA is TGTGCCAGCAGTTACTCCGGGGGAGCGGCTTTCTTT. Its translation: CASSYSGGAAFF.

This chain connects TRBV12-3 or TRBV12-4 to TRBJ2-7, with unresolved D. This CDR3 contains 13 residues. V shed 6 bases and J shed 3 bases, with 12 bases lying between them. The CDR3 sequence: CASSHYIDYEQYF. In DNA form, the CDR3 reads TGTGCCAGCAGCCACTACATAGACTACGAGCAGTACTTC.

V usage is TRBV2 and J usage is TRBJ2-1, with TRBD2 matching 10 bases. The ends lost 9 bases at V and 9 bases at J; junction bases unmatched: 8. The CDR3 extends over 13 amino acids. Germline V gene lookup returns CDR1 SNHLY and CDR2 FYNNEI. The CDR3 reads CARERGGRSEQFF. As DNA, the CDR3 is TGTGCCAGGGAGCGGGGGGGCCGGAGTGAGCAGTTCTTC.

This clone came up once. The CDR3 reads CASRLSGQGEAFF. The CDR3 nucleotides are TGTGCCAGCAGACTATCCGGACAGGGTGAAGCTTTCTTT. This chain uses TRBV27 with TRBJ1-1; 8 nucleotides align to TRBD1. Germline CDR1 and CDR2: MNHEY and SMNVEV (reference sequence). The V segment lost 6 bases and the J segment 7 bases; nucleotides outside the gene matches: 7. This CDR3 is 13 amino acids long.

This chain uses TRBV2 with TRBJ1-1; tentative D call: TRBD1 (5 bases). Deletions cut 11 bases from V and 1 base from J, with 11 bases between. The germline V gene has CDR1 SNHLY and CDR2 FYNNEI. The CDR3 loop spans 12 amino acids. In DNA, the CDR3 is TGTGCCGACAGCGACCCGAACACTGAAGCTTTCTTT. Its protein product is CADSDPNTEAFF.

This chain joins TRBV15 and TRBJ1-4; 9 bases fit TRBD1. V shed 4 bases, J shed 6 bases, and the junction held 6 bases outside the gene matches. Looked up from germline, CDR1 is LNHNV and CDR2 is YYDKDF (reference sequence). The CDR3 runs 15 residues. The CDR3 DNA follows: TGTGCCACCAGCAACGGGGGACAGGGATATGAAAAACTGTTTTTT. As protein: CATSNGGQGYEKLFF.

This chain links TRBV6-1 with TRBJ2-1; 10 positions match TRBD2. The V gene end was trimmed by 4 bases and the J gene end by 7 bases; junction bases not matched to a gene: 13. This CDR3 region has 17 residues. Germline values: CDR1 MNHNS, CDR2 SASEGT. The CDR3 nucleotides are TGTGCCAGCAGTGGACAGTTAAGACTAGCGGGCATAAATGAGCAGTTCTTC. Protein: CASSGQLRLAGINEQFF.

The gene calls are TRBV27 and TRBJ2-1; 9 bases align to TRBD1. The germline V gene has CDR1 MNHEY and CDR2 SMNVEV (reference sequence). CDR3 length: 19 amino acids. The V segment lost 5 bases and the J segment 6 bases; nucleotides outside the gene matches: 20. The CDR3 DNA follows: TGTGCCAGCAGTCGCCCGGACAGGGGTGGACTCATCCCTTCCAATGAGCAGTTCTTC. Residues: CASSRPDRGGLIPSNEQFF.

The chain uses TRBV20-1 and TRBJ1-1, with a tentative D call TRBD1 (6 bases). Trimming took off 3 bases at V and 4 bases at J, with 21 bases between the two ends. The germline V gene has CDR1 DFQATT and CDR2 SNEGSKA (reference sequence). This CDR3 has 16 residues. The CDR3 loop is CSASGMQGNVITEAFF. CDR3 coding DNA: TGCAGTGCTAGTGGCATGCAGGGGAACGTTATCACTGAAGCTTTCTTT.

The rearrangement joins TRBV7-9 to TRBJ1-4; 8 nucleotides align to TRBD1. CDR1 is SEHNR, CDR2 FQNEAQ, per germline (reference sequence). This CDR3 is built from 14 residues. Trimming took 4 bases from V and 7 from J; bases not matched to a gene: 5. The CDR3 here is CASSSTGVGEKLFF. DNA of the CDR3: TGTGCCAGCAGCTCGACAGGGGTCGGTGAAAAACTGTTTTTT.

The chain combines TRBV7-2 with TRBJ1-5; maybe TRBD1 (6 bases). The CDR3 runs to 18 residues. The germline gives CDR1 SGHTA, CDR2 FQGNSA. V was clipped by 5 bases and J by 9 bases, with 29 bases between them. The CDR3 here is CASSAIGGGQNRLRPQHF. CDR3 DNA sequence: TGTGCCAGCAGCGCAATAGGGGGGGGGCAGAACAGGCTGAGGCCCCAGCATTTT.

The chain carries TRBV30 and TRBJ1-6, with unresolved D. V lost 0 bases, J lost 9 bases, and 9 bases lay in between. The germline CDR1 and CDR2 sequences are GTSNPN and SVGIG (reference sequence). This CDR3 has 13 residues. The CDR3 region has the DNA TGTGCCTGGAGTGTACCCGGGATTTCACCCCTCCACTTT. This codes for CAWSVPGISPLHF.

This chain uses TRBV3-1 (or the pseudogene TRBV3-2) with TRBJ2-7, with 10 bases identical to TRBD1. Germline V gene sequence: CDR1 LGHDT, CDR2 YNNKEL (reference sequence). The junction had 7 bases not matched to a gene; V was cut back by 2 bases and J by 6 bases. The CDR3 is made up of 15 amino acids. The CDR3 coding sequence is TGTGCCAGCAGCCAAATGGACAGGGGGTTCTCCGAGCAGTACTTC. Its translation: CASSQMDRGFSEQYF.

The chain uses TRBV4-1 and TRBJ2-5; tentative D call: TRBD1 (6 bases). Germline CDR1 reads MGHRA; CDR2 reads YSYEKL. Trimming left V 5 bases short and J 1 base short, with 26 bases between. CDR3 length: 19 residues. The CDR3 loop reads CASSRMKGLGQKAQETQYF. The DNA of the CDR3 is TGCGCCAGCAGCAGGATGAAGGGCCTAGGACAGAAGGCCCAAGAGACCCAGTACTTC.

This chain's CDR3 is CASSQDRGEGYGYTF. The DNA of the CDR3 is TGTGCCAGCAGCCAAGATCGGGGAGAAGGTTATGGCTACACCTTC. The rearrangement joins TRBV4-2 to TRBJ1-2; D gene uncertain. The CDR3 contains 15 residues. CDR1 is LGHNA, CDR2 YNFKEQ, per germline. The V and J ends lost 0 bases and 5 bases respectively, with 13 bases between them.